The entry below describes one TCR beta chain. Antigen unknown. The data are from a study of Ad26.COV2.S vaccination and SARS-CoV-2 variants. Turning to the study itself: Donor had been placed in the Ad26.COV2.S arm of the COV1001 trial. Ad26.COV2.S shots went into the muscle once or twice, 56 days apart. Study results and limitations: While placebo recipients had lower spike-specific TCR breadth, vaccine recipients had more.

Measured with immunoSEQ multiplex PCR; TCRdb has only the in-frame clones, and not every one. The sample lists some 240,000 clones, 87% seen once, with less than 3% in the top ten. Treatment given: roughly 18 received Ad26.COV2.S at low or high dose, single or two shots; several received placebo; per-sample allocation not given. The investigators took samples on day 63 after the first vaccine or placebo injection. The source of this sequence is a person aged 18 to 59 who received the Ad26.COV2.S COVID-19 vaccine or a placebo. Sequenced here: peripheral blood, sampled in a trial of Ad26.COV2.S vaccine versus placebo.

The CDR3 loop is CASSQGQGLNTEAFF. The CDR3 DNA follows: TGCGCCAGCAGCCAGGGACAGGGGCTGAACACTGAAGCTTTCTTT. The V gene is TRBV5-1, the J gene TRBJ1-1, with 10 bases matching TRBD1. V lost 4 bases, J lost 0 bases, and 3 bases stayed unmatched. The CDR3 is 15 amino acids. Germline loops: CDR1 SGHRS, CDR2 YFSETQ.